A single sample gave rise to the 14 T cell receptor beta chains below, sequenced in a study of blood T cells in healthy people across ages. Primers used in a second PCR of roughly 7 to 11 cycles were a sample-barcoded 5' primer and a J-beta primer mix. TCRdb re-derived calls from the 5' RACE reads in MiXCR, one entry per CDR3 protein. Of about a million distinct CDR3 sequences listed, 35% to 40% were seen once; the top ten hold about an eighth. Sequencing used blood. These receptors all come from a man between 18 and 29 years old in good health.

In its sample, this clonotype was seen a few times. The rearrangement uses TRBV9 and TRBJ1-1, with 7 bases matching TRBD1. The germline V gene has CDR1 SGDLS and CDR2 YYNGEE. The CDR3 totals 16 residues. The J segment lost 1 base and the V segment lost 4 bases, leaving 10 bases of the junction unmatched. CDR3 in amino acids: CASSPRDRASNTEAFF. DNA of the CDR3: TGTGCCAGCAGCCCTAGAGACAGGGCCTCGAACACTGAAGCTTTCTTT.

Only a few counts were recorded for this clonotype. The rearrangement joins TRBV28 to TRBJ2-7; no clear D gene. The J call is in doubt because the DNA end fits TRBJ2-5 better. The CDR3 sequence is 13 residues long. Germline assignment: CDR1 MDHEN and CDR2 SYDVKM. The CDR3 region is CASMAARSETQYF. The CDR3 coding sequence is TGTGCCAGCATGGCGGCGAGGTCCGAGACCCAGTACTTC.

This clonotype was detected ten times or more. The V gene is TRBV2, the J gene TRBJ2-1; 10 positions agree with TRBD1. Losses at the gene ends were 8 bases for V and 5 bases for J; bases not matched to a gene: 6. From germline, CDR1 is SNHLY and CDR2 FYNNEI. The CDR3 contains 14 residues. CDR3 protein: CASRLDRGDNEQFF. As DNA, the CDR3 is TGTGCCAGCCGCTTGGACAGGGGGGACAATGAGCAGTTCTTC. Together with reference TRBV2 and TRBJ2-1, the CDR3 gives the full variable domain: EPEVTQTPSHQVTQMGQEVILRCVPISNHLYFYWYRQILGQKVEFLVSFYNNEISEKSEIFDDQFSVERPDGSNFTLKIRSTKLEDSAMYFCASRLDRGDNEQFFGPGTRLTVL.

The J gene is TRBJ1-5, the V gene TRBV19; 9 nucleotides match TRBD1. The CDR3 runs 16 residues. Per the germline V gene, CDR1 is LNHDA and CDR2 is SQIVND (reference sequence). Trimming cost V 5 bases and J 5 bases; bases outside gene matches: 10. CDR3 in DNA: TGTGCCAGTAGTGGGGGGACAGGGATGGACTATCAGCCCCAGCATTTT. This codes for CASSGGTGMDYQPQHF. Full variable domain (rest looked up from reference TRBV19 and TRBJ1-5): DGGITQSPKYLFRKEGQNVTLSCEQNLNHDAMYWYRQDPGQGLRLIYYSQIVNDFQKGDIAEGYSVSREKKESFPLTVTSAQKNPTAFYLCASSGGTGMDYQPQHFGDGTRLSIL.

The rearrangement joins TRBV29-1 to TRBJ2-1; D possibly uses TRBD1 or TRBD2 (5 bases each). The germline V and J ends were trimmed by 7 bases and 5 bases, with 12 bases remaining between them. The CDR3 contains 12 residues. Germline values: CDR1 SQVTM, CDR2 ANQGSEA. The CDR3 loop is CSAGAPNNEQFF. Written as DNA, the CDR3 is TGCAGCGCCGGGGCCCCGAACAATGAGCAGTTCTTC.

This clonotype has a count of ten or more. This chain connects TRBV4-3 to TRBJ2-7; 7 bases map to TRBD1. Germline trimming cut 3 bases from V and 2 bases from J; bases unmatched to any gene: 7. The CDR3 runs to 15 residues. Looked up from germline, CDR1 is LGHNA and CDR2 is YSLEER. CDR3 DNA: TGCGCCAGCAGCCATTCACGGGACAGTACCTACGAGCAGTACTTC. The encoded protein is CASSHSRDSTYEQYF.

V usage is TRBV28 and J usage is TRBJ2-1; weak D call: TRBD2 (7 bases). Trimming shortened V by 2 bases and J by 9 bases, and 17 bases separated the two germline ends. CDR3 length: 15 amino acids. Germline V gene lookup returns CDR1 MDHEN and CDR2 SYDVKM. The CDR3 loop reads CASSLRGGAYGEQFF. DNA for the CDR3: TGTGCCAGCAGTTTAAGAGGGGGGGCTTATGGTGAGCAGTTCTTC.

Comment on this clonotype: The junction does not match germline at one end; this may be a read error. The chain uses TRBV10-3 and TRBJ1-2; TRBD1 matches at 9 bases. CDR1 is ENHRY, CDR2 SYGVKD, per germline. The CDR3 is 15 residues long. The chain's CDR3 is CAISQGDRVNNGYTF. The CDR3 DNA follows: TGTGCCATTAGTCAGGGGGACAGGGTTAACAATGGCTACACCTTC.

The chain combines TRBV30 with TRBJ1-1, with no clear D. V lost 4 bases and J 0 bases, leaving 9 bases between the germline ends. Germline values: CDR1 GTSNPN, CDR2 SVGIG (reference sequence). There are 13 residues in the CDR3. The CDR3 bases are TGTGCCTGGAAGGAGGCGCTGAACACTGAAGCTTTCTTT. It codes for CAWKEALNTEAFF. Looking up the rest from reference TRBV30 and TRBJ1-1 gives the full variable domain: SQTIHQWPATLVQPVGSPLSLECTVEGTSNPNLYWYRQAAGRGLQLLFYSVGIGQISSEVPQNLSASRPQDRQFILSSKKLLLSDSGFYLCAWKEALNTEAFFGQGTRLTVV.

This clonotype was observed a few times. This chain connects TRBV29-1 to TRBJ2-5; 9 bases agree with TRBD2. There are 14 residues in the CDR3. V was pared by 3 bases and J by 11 bases, with 13 bases of the junction left unmatched. The germline gives CDR1 SQVTM, CDR2 ANQGSEA. CDR3 nucleotide sequence: TGCAGCGTTGAGGCTAGCGGGACCTACAATGAGCAGTACTTC. Protein: CSVEASGTYNEQYF.

This clonotype was recorded a few times. The chain joins TRBV5-1 to TRBJ2-2, with D possibly being TRBD1 (5 bases). This CDR3 region has 15 residues. V lost 4 bases and J lost 2, with 12 bases in between. CDR1 is SGHRS and CDR2 is YFSETQ in the germline V gene. The CDR3 coding sequence is TGCGCCAGCAGCCCTCCGACAGATAACACCGGGGAGCTGTTTTTT. Encoded protein: CASSPPTDNTGELFF. Full variable domain (remainder filled in from reference TRBV5-1 and TRBJ2-2): KAGVTQTPRYLIKTRGQQVTLSCSPISGHRSVSWYQQTPGQGLQFLFEYFSETQRNKGNFPGRFSGRQFSNSRSEMNVSTLELGDSALYLCASSPPTDNTGELFFGEGSRLTVL.

The chain is built from TRBV6-2 or TRBV6-3 and TRBJ2-7, with D possibly TRBD1 on 5 matching bases. Trimming pared 4 bases from V and 2 bases from J, leaving 9 bases between. The CDR3 has 13 residues. Per the germline V gene, CDR1 is MNHEY and CDR2 is SVGEGT. CDR3 in amino acids: CASSSSDTYEQYF. For the CDR3, the DNA is TGTGCCAGCAGTTCATCGGACACCTACGAGCAGTACTTC.

The chain has TRBV20-1 and TRBJ1-2; TRBD1 agrees at 8 bases. The CDR3 has 11 residues. Per germline, CDR1 DFQATT and CDR2 SNEGSKA (reference sequence). With V trimmed by 7 bases and J by 6 bases, 4 bases remained unmatched. The CDR3 spells CSVQGADGYTF. The CDR3, as DNA: TGCAGTGTCCAGGGGGCGGATGGCTACACCTTC.

The chain's CDR3 is CASSRTDRVDTEAFF. In nucleotides, the CDR3 is TGTGCCAGCAGCCGAACCGACAGGGTGGACACTGAAGCTTTCTTT. J is TRBJ1-1 and V is TRBV6-5; 7 bases fit TRBD1. Germline V gives CDR1 MNHEY, CDR2 SVGAGI. Germline trimming cut 6 bases from V and 3 bases from J; bases unmatched to any gene: 10. The CDR3 contains 15 residues.